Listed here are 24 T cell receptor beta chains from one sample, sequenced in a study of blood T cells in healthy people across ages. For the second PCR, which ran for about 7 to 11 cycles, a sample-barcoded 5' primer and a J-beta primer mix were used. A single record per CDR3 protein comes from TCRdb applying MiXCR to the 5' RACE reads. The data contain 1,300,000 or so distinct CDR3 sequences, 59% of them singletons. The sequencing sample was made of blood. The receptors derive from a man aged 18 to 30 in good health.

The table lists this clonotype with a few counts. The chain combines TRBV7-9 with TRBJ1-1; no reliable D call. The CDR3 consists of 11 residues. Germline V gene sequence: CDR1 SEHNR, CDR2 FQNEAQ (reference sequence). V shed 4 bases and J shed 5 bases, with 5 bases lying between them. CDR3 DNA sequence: TGTGCCAGCAGCTCTATTACTGAAGCTTTCTTT. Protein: CASSSITEAFF.

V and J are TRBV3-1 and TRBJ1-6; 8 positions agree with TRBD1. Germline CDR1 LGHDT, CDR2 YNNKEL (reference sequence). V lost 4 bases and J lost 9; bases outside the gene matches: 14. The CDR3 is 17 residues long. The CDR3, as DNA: TGTGCCAGCAGCCCACGAATTGGACAGGGTGTGGGTTCACCCCTCCACTTT. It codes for CASSPRIGQGVGSPLHF.

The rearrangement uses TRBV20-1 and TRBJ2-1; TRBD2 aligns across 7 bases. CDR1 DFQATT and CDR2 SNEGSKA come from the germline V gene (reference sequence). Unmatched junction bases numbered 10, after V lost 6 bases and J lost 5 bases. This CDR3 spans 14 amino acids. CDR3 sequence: CSAPRGGTNNEQFF. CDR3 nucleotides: TGCAGTGCCCCCCGAGGCGGGACTAACAATGAGCAGTTCTTC.

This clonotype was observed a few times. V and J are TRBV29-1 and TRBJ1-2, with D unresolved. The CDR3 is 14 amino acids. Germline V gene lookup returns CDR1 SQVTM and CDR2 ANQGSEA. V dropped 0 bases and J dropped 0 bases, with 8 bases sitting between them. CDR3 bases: TGCAGCGTTGAAGACTTGACGGCTAACTATGGCTACACCTTC. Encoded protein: CSVEDLTANYGYTF.

For the CDR3, the DNA is TGTGCCAGCAGTTCCTTACTCACGGAAATAGCCTACGAGCAGTACTTC. The encoded protein is CASSSLLTEIAYEQYF. The chain is built from TRBV28 and TRBJ2-7; D not resolved. This CDR3 comprises 16 residues. V lost 4 bases and J lost 2, with 18 bases in between. The germline gives CDR1 MDHEN, CDR2 SYDVKM. The entire variable domain, with the rest obtained from reference TRBV28 and TRBJ2-7, is as follows: DVKVTQSSRYLVKRTGEKVFLECVQDMDHENMFWYRQDPGLGLRLIYFSYDVKMKEKGDIPEGYSVSREKKERFSLILESASTNQTSMYLCASSSLLTEIAYEQYFGPGTRLTVT.

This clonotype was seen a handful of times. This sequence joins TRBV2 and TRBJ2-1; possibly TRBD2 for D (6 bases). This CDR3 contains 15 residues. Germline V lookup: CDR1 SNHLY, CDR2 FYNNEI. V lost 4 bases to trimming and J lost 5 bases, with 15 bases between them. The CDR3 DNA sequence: TGTGCCAGCAGTGCTGGGAAGGGCGGGGACAATGAGCAGTTCTTC. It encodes CASSAGKGGDNEQFF.

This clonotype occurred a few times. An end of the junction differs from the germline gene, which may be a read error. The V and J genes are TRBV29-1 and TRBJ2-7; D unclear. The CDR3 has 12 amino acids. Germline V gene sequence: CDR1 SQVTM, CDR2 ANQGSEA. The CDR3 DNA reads TGCAGCGTTGTCCTGTGGTCTTACGAGCAGTACTTT. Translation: CSVVLWSYEQYF.

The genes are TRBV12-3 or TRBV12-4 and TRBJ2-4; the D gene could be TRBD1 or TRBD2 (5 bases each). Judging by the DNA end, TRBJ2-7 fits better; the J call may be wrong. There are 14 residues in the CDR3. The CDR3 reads CASSPEPGPYEQYF. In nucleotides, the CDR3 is TGTGCCAGCAGTCCGGAGCCGGGGCCCTACGAGCAGTACTTC.

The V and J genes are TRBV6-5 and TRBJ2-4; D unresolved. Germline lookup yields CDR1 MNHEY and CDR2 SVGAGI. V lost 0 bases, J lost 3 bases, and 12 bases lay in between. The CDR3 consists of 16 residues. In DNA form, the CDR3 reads TGTGCCAGCAGTTACTCCATCGCGGTGGGCAAAAACATTCAGTACTTC. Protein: CASSYSIAVGKNIQYF.

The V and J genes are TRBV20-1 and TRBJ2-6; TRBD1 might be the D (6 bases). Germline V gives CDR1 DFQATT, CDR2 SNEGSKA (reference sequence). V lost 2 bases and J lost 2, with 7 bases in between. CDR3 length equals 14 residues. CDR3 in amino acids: CSARTGPGANVLTF. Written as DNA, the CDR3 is TGCAGTGCTAGAACAGGGCCTGGGGCCAACGTCCTGACTTTC.

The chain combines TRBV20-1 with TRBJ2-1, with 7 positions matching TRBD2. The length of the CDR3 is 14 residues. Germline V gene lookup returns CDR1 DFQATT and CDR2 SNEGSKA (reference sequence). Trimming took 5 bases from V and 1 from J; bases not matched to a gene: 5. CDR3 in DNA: TGCAGTGCTTCACTAGCGCTTTCCTACAATGAGCAGTTCTTC. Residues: CSASLALSYNEQFF.

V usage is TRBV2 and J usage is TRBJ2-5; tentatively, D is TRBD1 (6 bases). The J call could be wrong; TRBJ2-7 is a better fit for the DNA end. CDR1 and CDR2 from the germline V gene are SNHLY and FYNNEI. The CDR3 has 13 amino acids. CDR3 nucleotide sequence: TGTGCCAGCAGAACGCCGGACAGCTACGAGCAGTACTTC. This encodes CASRTPDSYEQYF.

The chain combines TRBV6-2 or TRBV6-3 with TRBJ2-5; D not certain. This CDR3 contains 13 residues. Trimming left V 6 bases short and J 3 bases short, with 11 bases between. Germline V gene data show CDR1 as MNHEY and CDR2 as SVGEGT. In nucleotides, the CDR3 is TGTGCCAGCAGGGTATTCTGGGAAGAGACCCAGTACTTC. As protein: CASRVFWEETQYF.

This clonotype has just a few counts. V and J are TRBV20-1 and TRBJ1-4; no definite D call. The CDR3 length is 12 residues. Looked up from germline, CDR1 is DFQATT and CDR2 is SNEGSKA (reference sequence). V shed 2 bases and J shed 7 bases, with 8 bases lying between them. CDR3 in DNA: TGCAGTGCTAGAAGGGTGGGTGAAAAACTGTTTTTT. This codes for CSARRVGEKLFF.

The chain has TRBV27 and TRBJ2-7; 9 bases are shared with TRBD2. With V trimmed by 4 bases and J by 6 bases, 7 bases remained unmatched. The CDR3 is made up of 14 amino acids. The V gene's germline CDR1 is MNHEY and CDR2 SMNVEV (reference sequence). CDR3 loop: CASSWPSGALEQYF. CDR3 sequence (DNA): TGTGCCAGCAGTTGGCCTAGCGGGGCCCTCGAGCAGTACTTC.

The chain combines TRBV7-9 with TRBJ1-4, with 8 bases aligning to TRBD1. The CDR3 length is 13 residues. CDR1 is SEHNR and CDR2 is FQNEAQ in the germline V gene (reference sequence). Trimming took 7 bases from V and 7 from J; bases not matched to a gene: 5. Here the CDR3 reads CASNGQGFEKLFF. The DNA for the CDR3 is TGTGCCAGCAACGGACAGGGTTTTGAAAAACTGTTTTTT.

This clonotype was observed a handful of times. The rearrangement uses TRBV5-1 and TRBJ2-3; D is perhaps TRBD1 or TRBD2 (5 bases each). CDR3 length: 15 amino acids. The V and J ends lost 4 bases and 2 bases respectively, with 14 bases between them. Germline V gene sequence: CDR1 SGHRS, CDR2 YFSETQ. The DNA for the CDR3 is TGCGCCAGCAGCCCTGGGGGAAGTTACACAGATACGCAGTATTTT. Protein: CASSPGGSYTDTQYF. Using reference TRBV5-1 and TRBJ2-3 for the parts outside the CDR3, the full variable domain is KAGVTQTPRYLIKTRGQQVTLSCSPISGHRSVSWYQQTPGQGLQFLFEYFSETQRNKGNFPGRFSGRQFSNSRSEMNVSTLELGDSALYLCASSPGGSYTDTQYFGPGTRLTVL.

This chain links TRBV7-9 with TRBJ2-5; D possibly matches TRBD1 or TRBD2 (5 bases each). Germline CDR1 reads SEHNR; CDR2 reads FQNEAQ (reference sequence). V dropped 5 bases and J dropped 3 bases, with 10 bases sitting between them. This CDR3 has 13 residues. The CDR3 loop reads CASSRGVKETQYF. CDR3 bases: TGTGCCAGCAGCAGGGGAGTCAAAGAGACCCAGTACTTC.

DNA for the CDR3: TGTGCCACCACGACAGGGGTGATGCATGGCTACACCTTC. Amino acid sequence: CATTTGVMHGYTF. This chain connects TRBV2 to TRBJ1-2; TRBD1 aligns across 8 bases. The ends lost 10 bases at V and 6 bases at J; junction bases unmatched: 10. CDR1 SNHLY and CDR2 FYNNEI come from the germline V gene. This CDR3 has 13 amino acids.

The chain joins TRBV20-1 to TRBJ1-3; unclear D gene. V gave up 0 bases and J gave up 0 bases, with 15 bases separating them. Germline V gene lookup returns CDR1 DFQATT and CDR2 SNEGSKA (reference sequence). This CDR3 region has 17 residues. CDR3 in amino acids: CSARDLGDGLSGNTIYF. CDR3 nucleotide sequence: TGCAGTGCTAGAGATCTCGGAGACGGACTCTCTGGAAACACCATATATTTT.

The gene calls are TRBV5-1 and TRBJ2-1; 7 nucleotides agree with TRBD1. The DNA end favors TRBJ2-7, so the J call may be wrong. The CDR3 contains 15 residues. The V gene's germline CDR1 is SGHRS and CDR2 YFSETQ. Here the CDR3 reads CASSLQGSSYNEQYF. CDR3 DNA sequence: TGCGCCAGCAGCTTACAGGGGAGCTCCTACAATGAGCAGTACTTC.

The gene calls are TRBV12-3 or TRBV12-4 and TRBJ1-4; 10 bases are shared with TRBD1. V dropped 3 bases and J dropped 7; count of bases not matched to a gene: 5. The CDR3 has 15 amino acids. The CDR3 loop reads CASSFLGTGVEKLFF. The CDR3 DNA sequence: TGTGCCAGCAGTTTTCTTGGGACAGGGGTTGAAAAACTGTTTTTT.

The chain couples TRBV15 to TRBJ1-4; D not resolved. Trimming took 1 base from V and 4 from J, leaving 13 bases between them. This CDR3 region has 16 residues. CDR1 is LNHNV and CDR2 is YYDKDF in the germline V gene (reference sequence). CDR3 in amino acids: CATSRVRTPNNEKLFF. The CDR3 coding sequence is TGTGCCACCAGCAGAGTAAGAACGCCAAATAATGAAAAACTGTTTTTT.

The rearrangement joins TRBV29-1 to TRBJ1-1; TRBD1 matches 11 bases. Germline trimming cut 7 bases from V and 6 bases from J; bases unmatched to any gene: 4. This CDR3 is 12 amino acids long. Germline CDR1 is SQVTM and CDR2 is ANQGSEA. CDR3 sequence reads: CSAGQGAPEAFF. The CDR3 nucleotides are TGCAGCGCCGGACAGGGGGCGCCTGAAGCTTTCTTT. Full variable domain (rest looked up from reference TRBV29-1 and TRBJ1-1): SAVISQKPSRDICQRGTSLTIQCQVDSQVTMMFWYRQQPGQSLTLIATANQGSEATYESGFVIDKFPISRPNLTFSTLTVSNMSPEDSSIYLCSAGQGAPEAFFGQGTRLTVV.